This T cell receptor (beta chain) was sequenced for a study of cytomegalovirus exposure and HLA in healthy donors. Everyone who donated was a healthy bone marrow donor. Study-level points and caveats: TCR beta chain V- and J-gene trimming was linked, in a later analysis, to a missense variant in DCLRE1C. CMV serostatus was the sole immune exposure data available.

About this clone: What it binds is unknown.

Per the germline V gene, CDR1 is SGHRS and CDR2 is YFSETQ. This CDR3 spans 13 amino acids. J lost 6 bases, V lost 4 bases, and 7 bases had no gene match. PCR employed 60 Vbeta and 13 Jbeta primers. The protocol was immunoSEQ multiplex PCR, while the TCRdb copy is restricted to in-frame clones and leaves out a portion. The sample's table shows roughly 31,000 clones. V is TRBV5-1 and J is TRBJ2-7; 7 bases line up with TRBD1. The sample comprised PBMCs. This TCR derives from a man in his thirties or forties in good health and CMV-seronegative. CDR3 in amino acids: CASSTWDSREQYF. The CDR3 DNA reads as TGCGCCAGCAGCACCTGGGACAGCCGCGAGCAGTACTTC.